These T cell receptor beta chains were read from a single sample in a study of OX40 agonist ivuxolimab in advanced cancers. Here immunoSEQ multiplex PCR was the method, and the copy in TCRdb shows in-frame clones only, minus some. The sample records 98,000 or so clones, 91% being singletons. Material: CD4+ or CD8+ T cells sorted from blood, obtained in a trial of the OX40 agonist ivuxolimab. Receptors were obtained from an adult with an advanced solid tumor such as melanoma, head and neck, liver or kidney cancer. Each CDR3 is given with its conserved first and last residue. The D gene is left open where the match is weak. The size field is filled for only some rows; it gives once, few, many or a size class.

TRBJ2-1 TRBV27 - - CASSLDGGSYNEQFF TGTGCCAGCAGTTTGGACGGGGGCTCCTACAATGAGCAGTTCTTC
TRBJ2-5 TRBV7-8 TRBD2 - CASSLLAGGRETQYF TGTGCCAGCAGCTTACTAGCGGGGGGGAGAGAGACCCAGTACTTC
TRBJ2-7 TRBV11-2 - - CASTSTLKQYF TGTGCCAGCACCTCCACTTTAAAGCAGTACTTC
TRBJ2-1 TRBV5-1 - once CASSELADSLWDEQFF TGCGCCAGCAGCGAATTAGCGGATTCCTTATGGGATGAGCAGTTCTTC
TRBJ1-2 TRBV19 - - CASSIVGRAENGYTF TGTGCCAGTAGTATAGTCGGCAGGGCGGAGAACGGCTACACCTTC
TRBJ1-1 TRBV30 TRBD1 - CAWTPPRQGRNTEAFF TGTGCCTGGACCCCCCCGCGACAGGGAAGGAACACTGAAGCTTTCTTT
TRBJ2-1 TRBV2 TRBD2 - CASSVRSSGSNPNEQFF TGTGCCAGCAGTGTTAGGTCTAGCGGGAGTAATCCCAATGAGCAGTTCTTC
TRBJ1-4 TRBV5-1 - - CASSLGATNEKLFF TGCGCCAGCAGCCTGGGTGCAACTAATGAAAAACTGTTTTTT
TRBJ2-1 TRBV5-4 - - CASSLSSRSVYNEQFF TGTGCCAGCAGCTTGTCGTCTAGGAGTGTGTACAATGAGCAGTTCTTC
TRBJ2-2 TRBV11-2 TRBD1 - CASSRDRSTGELFF TGTGCCAGCAGCCGGGACAGGTCCACCGGGGAGCTGTTTTTT
TRBJ2-2 TRBV11-2 TRBD2 - CASSLTGLASGELFF TGTGCCAGCAGCTTAACGGGACTAGCAAGCGGGGAGCTGTTTTTT
TRBJ1-5 TRBV7-2 - - CASSLTRGNQPQHF TGTGCCAGCAGCTTAACCAGGGGAAATCAGCCCCAGCATTTT
TRBJ2-7 TRBV6-6 - - CASNLGAEYEQYF TGTGCCAGCAATTTAGGGGCGGAGTACGAGCAGTACTTC
TRBJ1-4 TRBV7-9 - - CASSLEGATNEKLFF TGTGCCAGCAGCTTAGAGGGGGCAACTAATGAAAAACTGTTTTTT
TRBJ2-1 TRBV9 - - CASSVATFNEQFF TGTGCCAGCAGCGTAGCTACGTTCAATGAGCAGTTCTTC
TRBJ1-4 TRBV30 - - CAWTQKSTNEKLFF TGTGCCTGGACCCAAAAATCAACTAATGAAAAACTGTTTTTT
TRBJ2-1 TRBV30 - few CAWALMDHNEQFF TGTGCCTGGGCCTTGATGGACCACAATGAGCAGTTCTTC
TRBJ2-1 TRBV18 - - CASSPPGRDEQFF TGTGCCAGCTCACCACCGGGGCGTGATGAGCAGTTCTTC
TRBJ1-1 TRBV29-1 - - CSVEVSGGDTEAFF TGCAGCGTTGAAGTAAGCGGAGGCGACACTGAAGCTTTCTTT
TRBJ1-6 TRBV14 - - CASSQEVFFPLHF TGTGCCAGCAGCCAAGAGGTATTCTTTCCCCTCCACTTT
TRBJ1-1 TRBV4-2 - - CASSQEEGRKNTEAFF TGTGCCAGCAGCCAAGAAGAGGGACGGAAGAACACTGAAGCTTTCTTT
TRBJ1-2 TRBV19 - - CASTTPRVIYGYTF TGTGCCAGTACCACCCCCAGGGTAATCTATGGCTACACCTTC